The source of this T cell receptor beta chain is a study of cytomegalovirus exposure and HLA in healthy donors (dated 2017 in TCRdb). A note on the overall study: An earlier analysis of 587 of the donors reported more than 250 Gb of sequence data and 117 million unique TCR beta sequences from roughly 180 million T cells. An early release that covered roughly 600 HLA-typed donors contained around 330 gigabases of sequencing data and tens of millions of unique TCR sequences. Of the roughly 400 genotyped donors, more than 75% were placed in the genetic ancestry cluster associated with self-reported Caucasian donors. The study aimed to test whether signatures of past pathogen exposure could be identified by cataloging public T cell receptors. The T cell repertoires of several hundred subjects were profiled by immunosequencing and related to cytomegalovirus serostatus. In addition to the first cohort of 666 subjects, a separate validation cohort of 100 to 150 different subjects was used. High-throughput TCR immunosequencing, statistical association of individual TCRs with disease status, and machine learning were combined to predict cytomegalovirus infection status. A later analysis re-examined previously published TCR beta repertoires from roughly 720 donors and added high-resolution HLA genotyping to investigate patterns of TCR occurrence. Rather than using new phenotypic data, the later analysis identified candidate immune exposures from TCR beta sequences and from how often those sequences occurred across donors. An earlier analysis of 500 to 650 of the donors applied high-throughput TCR beta sequencing to assess whether each TCR beta V gene segment acted as functional or pseudogenic. Donor age, sex, ethnicity and CMV serostatus were compiled alongside the repertoire data. A later genetic analysis took genome-wide SNP genotypes for about three fifths of the 666 donors and used that subset as a discovery cohort. All discovery cohort repertoires had been generated on a single sequencing platform. HLA typing included class I and class II loci at four-digit resolution. Typing coverage varied by locus: about 629-640 donors for A, B, C, DRB1 and DQB1; roughly 520 for DQA1; approximately 570 for DPA1; more than 450 for DPB1. Roughly five DR-DQ haplotypes were handled as single units for association and clustering, since linkage in the cohort was strong. Among 300 to 450 genotyped donors of the cohort, an average of roughly 240,000 unique TCR beta nucleotide sequences were sequenced per donor, roughly 20% of them non-productive.

General conclusions and limits of the study: In a later analysis, HLA-associated TCR beta chains showed more clonal expansion and lower generation probabilities than non-associated chains that were equally common. Correlated functional status among segregating V segments might reflect linkage disequilibrium, but an unknown experimental factor could not be ruled out. Most TCR sequences were seen in very few donors, while some public TCRs were found in many individuals. A later analysis found that most CMV-associated TCR beta chains appeared HLA-restricted, with HLA associations seemingly driven largely by CMV exposure. A later genetic analysis associated a missense DCLRE1C variant with V-gene and J-gene trimming of TCR beta chains, and an independent cohort replicated the association. The study gave a list of roughly 150 TCR beta chains associated with cytomegalovirus. In an earlier analysis of roughly 560 of the donors, most TCR beta V segments were observed in productive rearrangements about 87% or about 30% of the time, broadly matching IMGT annotations. A later analysis reported that several top co-occurrence clusters appeared linked to parvovirus B19, influenza, CMV and Epstein-Barr virus. The earlier analysis of around 600 of the donors excluded some 15 rarely observed V segments, including chromosome 9 orphons, because counts were too low. Only TCR beta chains were sequenced in this cohort, and the absence of alpha or paired-chain data limited detectable features. A group of highly shared sequence variants was considered likely to be a technical artifact of the sequencing pipeline. Specific HLA alleles were associated with 15,000 to 20,000 TCR beta sequences at a false discovery rate of 0.05 in a later analysis. In vitro tests confirmed that three of the cytomegalovirus-associated TCR beta chains recognize cytomegalovirus antigens. A further reported finding was that TCR beta sequences accurately predicted the HLA-A and HLA-B alleles for most subjects in the first cohort. Because HLA typing was missing for some donors at each locus, association tests included only the typed subset. In both the original and validation cohorts, the classifier was reported to diagnose cytomegalovirus status with high specificity and sensitivity. Some IMGT-functional V segments, including TRBV6-2 and TRBV6-3, could not be distinguished by the 87-base-pair reads and were therefore excluded. In a later analysis, the rate of TCR association differed among HLA loci, with DRB1 alleles having the most associated TCRs and HLA-C alleles having the fewest. According to a later genetic analysis, donors in an Asian-associated ancestry cluster had fewer N-insertions in productive TCRs than the approximately 610-donor mean. For the cohort, immune exposure information was limited to CMV serostatus. Assigning TCR associations to individual alleles was difficult when HLA alleles, especially DR and DQ, strongly co-occurred. It was suggested by the authors that the approach could potentially be generalized to other disease states and immunological phenotypes. Presence/absence analyses assumed roughly uniform sequencing depth across donors, an assumption that may not hold.

V drops 3 bases and J drops 11 bases, leaving 10 bases in between. CDR1 is given as LNHDA and CDR2 as SQIVND, both from the germline V gene (reference sequence). From its cysteine to its phenylalanine, the CDR3 spans 11 amino acids. Left in the record is the CDR3 DNA by itself, 33 bases read in frame from the first base. Worth noting for this clone: This clone's antigen is unknown. Base qualities are not provided; no much larger clone lies one nucleotide away.

Library preparation employed the immunoSEQ multiplex PCR assay. For the multiplex PCR, a mixture combining 60 forward primers for TCR Vbeta segments and 13 reverse primers for TCR Jbeta segments was used. The CDR3 region of rearranged TCR beta genes was amplified from genomic DNA with a multiplex PCR assay. Amplified TCR beta libraries were sequenced as 87-base-pair reads on the Illumina HiSeq System. In the source study's methods: Across the roughly 700 repertoires, a later analysis counted roughly 77 million unique TCR beta chains, roughly 11 million of which were shared by at least two donors. To remove PCR and sequencing errors, raw reads were error-corrected and collapsed into unique sequences using a nearest-neighbor algorithm that merged closely related sequences. V, D and J gene segments were assigned by aligning CDR3 sequences to IMGT reference sequences. For a sequence to be retained, a match of at least six nucleotides to both a V gene segment and a J gene segment was required. Rearrangements were called productive when the CDR3 lacked stop codons and stayed in frame with V and J; all others were non-productive. CDR3 was defined by IMGT convention, running from the second conserved V-encoded cysteine to the conserved J-encoded phenylalanine. The earlier analysis of roughly 590 of the donors excluded sequences that lacked an unambiguous match to a single V gene segment. An earlier analysis of about 590 of the donors classified V segments as functional when productive rearrangements were above 56.7% and as segregating when the standard deviation between donors was above 5%. To diagnose cytomegalovirus status from the catalog of TCR beta chain sequences, a statistical classification framework was built. V and J gene assignment, in a later analysis, came from comparing TCR nucleotide sequences with IMGT/GENE-DB human TR gene sequences. Using the TCRdist pipeline, a later analysis assigned CDR3 sequences along with most-parsimonious VDJ recombination scenarios. In a later analysis, each TCR beta chain was defined by its CDR3 amino acid sequence together with its V-gene family, and reads lacking a unique V-gene family were excluded. As a way to deal with suspected cross-contamination and a sequencing artifact, a later analysis dropped under 600 nucleotide sequences that were highly shared and had low generation probability. A later analysis calculated a clonal expansion index for each public chain from normalized within-repertoire ranks of inferred template counts. Generation probabilities in a later analysis came from a VDJ recombination model fitted to out-of-frame rearrangements, and those results were checked against IGoR. Hypergeometric tests were used in a later analysis to score TCR-TCR, TCR-HLA and TCR-CMV co-occurrence, with a repertoire-size bias correction applied to the TCR pairs. In a later analysis, false discovery rates were estimated by permuting HLA or CMV assignments 20 times. In a later analysis, co-occurring TCRs were grouped with DBSCAN, and TCRdist sequence similarity was added when clustering was performed within HLA-allele-positive subsets. Repertoires with fewer than 30,000 or more than 120,000 public chains were left out of co-occurrence clustering, as were about 5 repertoires with anomalous nucleotide sharing. In its TCRdb copy, this immuneACCESS table keeps in-frame sequences only and misses some clones. Where compared with another copy, unresolved V genes explain less than half of these, and the others have no known cause. That table is the source of V, J and clone size, and D and trimming were worked out from the DNA. The sample table holds 130,000 or so clones, of which approximately 75% were seen once. The ten largest clones take up approximately 1% of the sample.

In total, around 600 healthy bone marrow donors made up the cohort. At the time of sampling, all cohort members were nominally healthy, though unrecorded immune exposures were likely present. The donor was CMV seronegative and belonged to the group of more than 300 seronegative cohort members. A peripheral blood sample was collected from each donor, and TCR beta sequencing was performed on peripheral blood mononuclear cells. The Qiagen DNeasy Blood Extraction Kit was used to extract genomic DNA from the blood cell samples. The chain uses TRBV19 and TRBJ1-2, with the D gene too uncertain to name. Sequencing was carried out using PBMCs. This TCR was recovered from a male donor in good health and CMV-seronegative. The DNA sequence is given as TGTGCCAGTAGTATGGGGTGGAGGTACACCTTC. The resulting protein is CASSMGWRYTF.